The 14 T cell receptor beta chains below were found in one sample sequenced in a study of molecular identifiers for immune sequencing clone quantification. TCRdb redid the calling of the PCR reads with MiXCR, one entry per CDR3 protein. The sample yields under 600,000 distinct CDR3 sequences, roughly 23% seen once. The sequenced sample consisted of naive CD8+ T cells from blood, with Jurkat cell RNA spiked in. Subset in this sample: FACS-sorted CD8+CD4-CCR7+CD45RA+ naive T cells. The receptor source for this set is a human donor in good health. Some libraries in this study had Jurkat cell RNA spiked in.

This clonotype was counted between two and nine times. The chain joins TRBV4-3 to TRBJ2-3, with 8 bases identical to TRBD2. The germline V gene has CDR1 LGHNA and CDR2 YSLEER. The length of the CDR3 is 16 residues. J lost 0 bases, V lost 6 bases, and 8 bases had no gene match. The CDR3 loop reads CASRAGVYSSTDTQYF. The CDR3 DNA follows: TGCGCCAGCAGAGCGGGGGTATACTCTAGCACAGATACGCAGTATTTT.

This clonotype was found a few times. The gene calls are TRBV6-2 or TRBV6-3 and TRBJ2-3; the match to TRBD2 covers 7 bases. Germline assignment: CDR1 MNHEY and CDR2 SVGEGT. This CDR3 has 15 residues. Losses at the gene ends were 2 bases for V and 2 bases for J; bases not matched to a gene: 4. The CDR3 DNA sequence: TGTGCCAGCAGTTACGGGGCGGGGGTCACAGATACGCAGTATTTT. This codes for CASSYGAGVTDTQYF.

As concerns this clonotype: Given a much more abundant clone one base away, this may be a read error. The V gene is TRBV6-5, the J gene TRBJ1-1; tentative D call: TRBD1 (5 bases). V was trimmed by 1 base and J by 3 bases, leaving 12 bases between them. Per the germline V gene, CDR1 is MNHEY and CDR2 is SVGAGI. The CDR3 totals 15 residues. CDR3 DNA sequence: TGTGCCAGCAGTTACTACGGGGGATTGGACACTGAAGCTTTCTTT. Encoded protein: CASSYYGGLDTEAFF.

This clonotype has more than one count but fewer than ten. This chain uses TRBV20-1 with TRBJ2-7; 12 nucleotides match TRBD2. V was clipped by 5 bases and J by 5 bases; unmatched bases: 10. Germline assignment: CDR1 DFQATT and CDR2 SNEGSKA (reference sequence). The CDR3 consists of 15 residues. The CDR3 nucleotides read TGCAGTGCTGAAAGACTAGCGGGAGTAATAAACGAGCAGTACTTC. Its translation is CSAERLAGVINEQYF.

The rearrangement joins TRBV11-2 to TRBJ2-3; 10 bases match TRBD2. The junction had 4 bases not matched to a gene; V was cut back by 4 bases and J by 6 bases. The germline gives CDR1 SGHAT, CDR2 FQNNGV. This CDR3 region has 14 residues. For the CDR3, the DNA is TGTGCCAGCAGCTCTAGCGGGGGACCGGATACGCAGTATTTT. It translates to CASSSSGGPDTQYF.

Note on this clonotype: One junction end disagrees with the germline gene, perhaps due to a read error. The chain uses TRBV5-6 and TRBJ2-7; D perhaps matches TRBD2 (5 bases). CDR1 and CDR2 from the germline V gene are SGHDT and YYEEEE. The CDR3 sequence is 15 residues long. The CDR3 bases are TGTGCCAGCAGCTTGGGGGAGTCGGTCTCCGACGAGCAGTACTTC. Translation: CASSLGESVSDEQYF.

About this clonotype itself: A much larger clone differs from this one at a single base, so this may be a read error. Given the absence of the conserved phenylalanine or tryptophan at the CDR3 end, a read error is likely. V is TRBV20-1 and J is TRBJ2-3; the D gene is possibly TRBD2 (6 bases). The germline gives CDR1 DFQATT, CDR2 SNEGSKA (reference sequence). V dropped 1 base and J dropped 5 bases, with 16 bases sitting between them. CDR3 length: 15 residues. The DNA for the CDR3 is TGCAGTGCTAGAGGAGGGACCCCCGGGGGAGATACGCAGTATATT. Translating gives CSARGGTPGGDTQYI.

This clonotype was observed at least ten times. The chain couples TRBV4-3 to TRBJ2-5, with D unclear. V lost 0 bases and J lost 4, with 12 bases in between. CDR1 is LGHNA and CDR2 is YSLEER in the germline V gene. The CDR3 is 15 amino acids. The DNA for the CDR3 is TGCGCCAGCAGCCAAGATCTTGGCCCGATAGAGACCCAGTACTTC. The encoded protein is CASSQDLGPIETQYF.

In regard to this clonotype: A much more abundant neighbour one base away suggests this may be a read error. The chain recombines TRBV4-3 with TRBJ1-1; D remains unclear. Germline assignment: CDR1 LGHNA and CDR2 YSLEER. V lost 1 base, J lost 7 bases, and 10 bases lay in between. This CDR3 has 13 amino acids. The chain's CDR3 is CASSQGSTNEAFF. CDR3 DNA: TGCGCCAGCAGCCAAGGCTCAACAAATGAAGCTTTCTTT.

This clonotype showed up many times. The chain joins TRBV28 to TRBJ2-7; D gene uncertain. Trimming cost V 6 bases and J 6 bases, with 9 bases left between them. Germline CDR1 is MDHEN and CDR2 is SYDVKM. The length of the CDR3 is 11 residues. The CDR3 sequence: CASSVVSEQYF. CDR3 DNA: TGTGCCAGCAGCGTAGTGTCCGAGCAGTACTTC. Complete variable domain (other parts from reference TRBV28 and TRBJ2-7): DVKVTQSSRYLVKRTGEKVFLECVQDMDHENMFWYRQDPGLGLRLIYFSYDVKMKEKGDIPEGYSVSREKKERFSLILESASTNQTSMYLCASSVVSEQYFGPGTRLTVT.

J is TRBJ1-1 and V is TRBV30; D not resolved. The V gene's germline CDR1 is GTSNPN and CDR2 SVGIG (reference sequence). Trimming shortened V by 0 bases and J by 1 base, and 9 bases separated the two germline ends. The length of the CDR3 is 14 residues. The CDR3 coding sequence is TGTGCCTGGAGTGTACGCCCGGGGAACACTGAAGCTTTCTTT. This codes for CAWSVRPGNTEAFF.

This clonotype was observed a few times. The chain joins TRBV2 to TRBJ2-3; 7 bases align to TRBD2. CDR3 length equals 15 residues. V lost 6 bases to trimming and J lost 0 bases; unmatched junction nucleotides: 6. Germline lookup yields CDR1 SNHLY and CDR2 FYNNEI. CDR3: CASRIGGVSTDTQYF. The CDR3 bases are TGTGCCAGCAGGATTGGGGGGGTAAGCACAGATACGCAGTATTTT.

This clonotype was recorded a few times. The rearrangement uses TRBV29-1 and TRBJ1-1; 7 bases agree with TRBD1. This CDR3 has 14 amino acids. J gave up 1 base and V 3 bases, and 5 bases lay outside the gene matches. Germline V CDR1 and CDR2: SQVTM, ANQGSEA. The chain's CDR3 is CSVDSRTGNTEAFF. The CDR3 coding sequence is TGCAGCGTTGATTCCCGGACAGGGAACACTGAAGCTTTCTTT.

This clonotype was counted a few times. The V and J genes are TRBV9 and TRBJ1-1; D unresolved. Germline CDR1 is SGDLS and CDR2 is YYNGEE. V lost 4 bases and J 0 bases, leaving 13 bases between the germline ends. The CDR3 runs to 15 residues. CDR3 sequence (DNA): TGTGCCAGCAGCCCATTTCTAATTATGAACACTGAAGCTTTCTTT. Amino acid sequence: CASSPFLIMNTEAFF.